A selection of T cell receptor beta chains follows, all from one sample in a study of early T cells in non-severe SARS-CoV-2 infection. TCRdb used MiXCR to reprocess the 5' RACE reads, holding one entry per CDR3 protein. Of 15,000 to 20,000 distinct CDR3 sequences in the sample, about 5.5% are singletons; the top ten hold more than 6%. The sequenced material came from whole blood. These receptors were obtained from an adult who was a healthcare worker with PCR-confirmed SARS-CoV-2 infection or an uninfected control (not recorded which). Both conserved end residues are part of each CDR3. D genes are given only for firm matches. Rows may omit the clone size; those that give it use once, few, many or a size class.

clone size,V gene,J gene,D gene,CDR3 DNA,CDR3 protein
many,TRBV7-9,TRBJ2-7,TRBD2,TGTGCCAGCAGCTCCCTAGCGGGATATTCGGACGAGCAGTACTTC,CASSSLAGYSDEQYF
many,TRBV29-1,TRBJ2-7,TRBD1,TGCAGCGTTGAATTGACGGACAGGGGCGCCTACGAGCAGTACTTC,CSVELTDRGAYEQYF
many,TRBV30,TRBJ1-2,.,TGTGCCTCGCGGAGCCTTCCACTTAACTATGGCTACACCTTC,CASRSLPLNYGYTF
many,TRBV30,TRBJ2-1,.,TGTGCCTGGAGCCCAGAGGGTGAGCAGTTCTTC,CAWSPEGEQFF
many,TRBV2,TRBJ2-7,.,TGTGCCAGCAGTACAGAAGGCTACGAGCAGTACTTC,CASSTEGYEQYF
few,TRBV6-6,TRBJ1-1,TRBD1,TGTGCCAGCAGTGGGACAGTGAACACTGAAGCTTTCTTT,CASSGTVNTEAFF
medium-sized,TRBV20-1,TRBJ1-2,.,TGCAGTGCTCCTGGCTACACCTTC,CSAPGYTF
medium-sized,TRBV11-2,TRBJ2-1,.,TGTGCCAGCAGCGACGCCGCTAAACGGCCCCACAATGAGCAGTTCTTC,CASSDAAKRPHNEQFF
few,TRBV11-2,TRBJ2-5,.,TGTGCCAGCAGCTTTTCGGGAGTTTCAGAGACCCAGTACTTC,CASSFSGVSETQYF
medium-sized,TRBV12-3/TRBV12-4,TRBJ1-2,TRBD1,TGTGCCAGCAGTCGGTCCCGGGACAGGGCTGGCTACACCTTC,CASSRSRDRAGYTF
many,TRBV7-8,TRBJ2-3,.,TGTGCCAGCAGCTTAGACGGCAGAGGCACAGATACGCAGTATTTT,CASSLDGRGTDTQYF
many,TRBV29-1,TRBJ2-1,.,TGCAGCGTTTTATCCGGGACCTTCTACAATGAGCAGTTCTTC,CSVLSGTFYNEQFF
many,TRBV12-5,TRBJ1-6,.,TGTGCTAGTGAGCCAGGGGATAATTCACCCCTCCACTTT,CASEPGDNSPLHF
many,TRBV27,TRBJ1-1,.,TGTGCCAGCAGTTTATTGCCTGGACCGAACACTGAAGCTTTCTTT,CASSLLPGPNTEAFF
many,TRBV30,TRBJ1-2,TRBD1,TGTGCCCTCCAAAGACAGGGGAACTATGGCTACACCTTC,CALQRQGNYGYTF
.,TRBV11-2,TRBJ2-5,.,TGTGCCAGCAGCTGGGGACGGGACCAAGAGACCCAGTACTTC,CASSWGRDQETQYF
.,TRBV6-2/TRBV6-3,TRBJ1-5,.,TGTGCCAGCAGTGGACTGGGCAATCAGCCCCAGCATTTT,CASSGLGNQPQHF
many,TRBV5-4,TRBJ2-3,.,TGTGCCAGCAGGCGGCGTGAAGGGGAAGGAGATACGCAGTATTTT,CASRRREGEGDTQYF
many,TRBV27,TRBJ2-1,TRBD1,TGTGCCAGCAGTCCCGGGACAGGACCCTACAATGAGCAGTTCTTC,CASSPGTGPYNEQFF
.,TRBV12-3/TRBV12-4,TRBJ2-7,.,TGTGCCAGCAGTTTGGGGGTAGGGCAGTACTTC,CASSLGVGQYF
medium-sized,TRBV5-1,TRBJ2-7,.,TGCGCCAGCAGCTTGGTAATGGGGCGCGACGAGCAGTACTTC,CASSLVMGRDEQYF
many,TRBV5-1,TRBJ2-1,.,TGCGCCAGCAGCTTGGGCAGCTACAATGAGCAGTTCTTC,CASSLGSYNEQFF
many,TRBV20-1,TRBJ1-5,.,TGCAGTGCCCCCCTGGGAGGGCAGGGTCAGCCCCAGCATTTT,CSAPLGGQGQPQHF
few,TRBV11-2,TRBJ2-1,.,TGTGCCAGCAGCTTGCTAGCCTCCATTTCCTACAATGAGCAGTTCTTC,CASSLLASISYNEQFF
few,TRBV7-8,TRBJ1-1,.,TGTGCCAGCAGCCCCGGGACATCGAACACTGAAGCTTTCTTT,CASSPGTSNTEAFF
many,TRBV5-1,TRBJ2-3,.,TGCGCCAGCAGCCAAACGCCGACTAGAAGTGGCACAGATACGCAGTATTTT,CASSQTPTRSGTDTQYF
.,TRBV11-2,TRBJ2-1,.,TGTGCCAGCAGCCCCACTAACCGGGAGCAGTTCTTC,CASSPTNREQFF
medium-sized,TRBV6-2/TRBV6-3,TRBJ1-1,.,TGTGCCACCGCTGCCCATTGGTCTTTCGAGCGGTTAGAAGCTTTCTTT,CATAAHWSFERLEAFF
.,TRBV29-1,TRBJ2-3,.,TGCAGCGTTGATTGGGGGAACACAGATACGCAGTATTTT,CSVDWGNTDTQYF
.,TRBV24-1,TRBJ2-2,.,TGTGCCACCAGTGGAGGACAGCTCACCGGGGAGCTGTTTTTT,CATSGGQLTGELFF
.,TRBV21-1,TRBJ2-4,.,TGTGCCAGCAGCAAATGTAAGGAGCGGAGAGCCAAAAACATTCAGTACTTC,CASSKCKERRAKNIQYF
many,TRBV12-3/TRBV12-4,TRBJ1-1,TRBD1,TGTGCCAGCAGTCCCGGGACAGGGTTTGGCACTGAAGCTTTCTTT,CASSPGTGFGTEAFF
many,TRBV20-1,TRBJ2-1,TRBD2,TGCAGTGCTAGAGGACTAGCGGGAGTCGGTAATGAGCAGTTCTTC,CSARGLAGVGNEQFF
many,TRBV28,TRBJ2-5,TRBD1,TGTGCCAGCAGACCCGGACAGGGGGAGACCCAGTACTTC,CASRPGQGETQYF
many,TRBV6-2/TRBV6-3,TRBJ2-3,.,TGTGCCAGCAGTTACTCGGAGGCGGGCCCAGATACGCAGTATTTT,CASSYSEAGPDTQYF
many,TRBV9,TRBJ2-1,.,TGTGCCAGCAGCAGTTATACGAGCGGAACCTACAATGAGCAGTTCTTC,CASSSYTSGTYNEQFF
many,TRBV7-9,TRBJ2-7,.,TGTGCCAGCAGCTTATGGAGAGACTCCTACGAGCAGTACTTC,CASSLWRDSYEQYF
many,TRBV20-1,TRBJ2-1,.,TGCAGTGCTACAGGTTACAATGAGCAGTTCTTC,CSATGYNEQFF
.,TRBV20-1,TRBJ1-4,.,TGCAGTGCCTACCCCCCGAGAAGTGAAAAACTGTTTTTT,CSAYPPRSEKLFF
many,TRBV7-9,TRBJ2-4,.,TGTGCCAGCAGCTTATACCGGGGGATTGGGTCATCGACCAAAAACATTCAGTACTTC,CASSLYRGIGSSTKNIQYF
many,TRBV7-3,TRBJ1-1,.,TGTGCCAGCAGCTTCGGCGGGAACACTGAAGCTTTCTTT,CASSFGGNTEAFF
many,TRBV12-5,TRBJ1-5,TRBD1,TGTGCTAGTGGTTGGAACCCGGGACAGTATAGCAATCAGCCCCAGCATTTT,CASGWNPGQYSNQPQHF